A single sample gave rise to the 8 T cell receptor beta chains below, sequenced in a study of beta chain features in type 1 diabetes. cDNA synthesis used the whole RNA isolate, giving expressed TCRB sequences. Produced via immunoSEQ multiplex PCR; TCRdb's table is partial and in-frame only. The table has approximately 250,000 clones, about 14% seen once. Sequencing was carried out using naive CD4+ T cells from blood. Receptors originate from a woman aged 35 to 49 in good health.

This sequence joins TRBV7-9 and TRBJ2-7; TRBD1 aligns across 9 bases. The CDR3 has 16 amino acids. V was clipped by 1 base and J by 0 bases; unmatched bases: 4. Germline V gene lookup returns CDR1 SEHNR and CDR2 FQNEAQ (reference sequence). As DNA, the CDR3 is TGTGCCAGCAGCTTAGGCCCGACAGGGGGCTCCTACGAGCAGTACTTC. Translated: CASSLGPTGGSYEQYF.

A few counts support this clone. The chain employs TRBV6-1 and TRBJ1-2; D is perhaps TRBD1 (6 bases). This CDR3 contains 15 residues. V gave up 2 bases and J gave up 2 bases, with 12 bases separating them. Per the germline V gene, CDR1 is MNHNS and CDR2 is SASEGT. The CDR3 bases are TGTGCCAGCAGTGAATCGGGGGGCCCGAACTATGGCTACACCTTC. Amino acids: CASSESGGPNYGYTF.

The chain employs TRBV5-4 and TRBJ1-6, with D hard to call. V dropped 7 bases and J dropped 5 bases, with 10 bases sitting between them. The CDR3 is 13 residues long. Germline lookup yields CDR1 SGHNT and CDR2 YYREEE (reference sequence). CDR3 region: CASAVVDNSPLHF. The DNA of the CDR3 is TGTGCCAGCGCGGTTGTGGATAATTCACCCCTCCACTTT.

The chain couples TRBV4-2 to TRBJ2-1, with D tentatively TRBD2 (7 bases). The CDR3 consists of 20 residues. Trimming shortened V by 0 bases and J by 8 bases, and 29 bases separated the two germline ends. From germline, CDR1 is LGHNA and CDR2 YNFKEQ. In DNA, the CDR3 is TGTGCCAGCAGCCAAGATGAGGCTTTGCGGGGGCGGGCCTCGGGTTATGAGCAGTTCTTC. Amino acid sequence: CASSQDEALRGRASGYEQFF.

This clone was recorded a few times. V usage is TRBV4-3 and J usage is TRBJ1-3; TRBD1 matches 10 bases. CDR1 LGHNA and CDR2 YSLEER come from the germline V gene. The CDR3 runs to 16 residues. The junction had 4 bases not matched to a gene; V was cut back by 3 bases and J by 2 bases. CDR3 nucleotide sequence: TGCGCCAGCAGCCACCGGGACAGGGGTCCTGGAAACACCATATATTTT. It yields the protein CASSHRDRGPGNTIYF.

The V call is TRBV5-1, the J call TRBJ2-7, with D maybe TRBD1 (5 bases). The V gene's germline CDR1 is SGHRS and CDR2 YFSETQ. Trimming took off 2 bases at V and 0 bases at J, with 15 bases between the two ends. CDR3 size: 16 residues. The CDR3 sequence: CASSFKSPGISYEQYF. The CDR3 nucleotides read TGCGCCAGCAGCTTTAAATCCCCAGGGATCTCCTACGAGCAGTACTTC.

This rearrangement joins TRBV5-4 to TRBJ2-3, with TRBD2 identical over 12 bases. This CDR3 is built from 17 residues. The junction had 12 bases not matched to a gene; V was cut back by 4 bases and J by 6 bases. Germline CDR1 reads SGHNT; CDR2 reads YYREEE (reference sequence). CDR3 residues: CASSPSRGLAGSDTQYF. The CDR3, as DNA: TGTGCCAGCAGCCCGTCTAGGGGACTAGCGGGCTCTGATACGCAGTATTTT.

CDR3 in DNA: TGTGCCAGCAGTACAGGGGCGGGCAAAAACATTCAGTACTTC. This gives the protein CASSTGAGKNIQYF. This chain links TRBV6-5 with TRBJ2-4, with 7 bases fitting TRBD1. The CDR3 loop spans 14 amino acids. Germline V gene sequence: CDR1 MNHEY, CDR2 SVGAGI. Trimming cost V 5 bases and J 3 bases; bases outside gene matches: 4.